This TCR beta chain was captured by sequencing in a study of cytomegalovirus exposure and HLA in healthy donors. On the study more broadly: A later analysis reported the same platform for the roughly 110 validation repertoires and the 650 to 750 first-cohort repertoires. General study points: Per published reports, the classifier diagnosed cytomegalovirus status with high specificity and sensitivity. The investigators catalogued some 160 TCR beta chains as cytomegalovirus-associated. Specific recognition of CMV antigens was confirmed in vitro for three chains (all CMV-associated).

On this clone: The antigen remains undetermined.

J lost 2 bases, V lost 4 bases, and 7 bases had no gene match. The CDR3 extends over 15 amino acids. Looked up from germline, CDR1 is SGHRS and CDR2 is YFSETQ. Here immunoSEQ multiplex PCR was the method, and the copy in TCRdb shows in-frame clones only, minus some. The table has hundreds of thousands of clones, 87% seen once; the top ten hold about 2.5%. Sample: PBMCs. This TCR came from a young man in good health and CMV-seronegative. The chain joins TRBV5-1 to TRBJ2-7; 9 bases map to TRBD2. The CDR3 spells CASSRVAGATYEQYF. CDR3 coding DNA: TGCGCCAGCAGCCGAGTAGCGGGAGCGACCTACGAGCAGTACTTC.